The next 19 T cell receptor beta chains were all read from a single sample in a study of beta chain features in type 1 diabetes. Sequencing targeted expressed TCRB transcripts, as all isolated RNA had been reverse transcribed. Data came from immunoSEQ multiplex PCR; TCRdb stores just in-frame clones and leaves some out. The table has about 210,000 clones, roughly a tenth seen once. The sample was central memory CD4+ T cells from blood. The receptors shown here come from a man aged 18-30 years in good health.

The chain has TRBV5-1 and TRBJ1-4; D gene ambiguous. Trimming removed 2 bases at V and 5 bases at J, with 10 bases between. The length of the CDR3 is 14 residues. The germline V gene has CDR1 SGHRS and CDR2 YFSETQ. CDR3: CASSLSSSNEKLFF. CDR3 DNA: TGCGCCAGCAGCTTATCCAGTTCCAATGAAAAACTGTTTTTT.

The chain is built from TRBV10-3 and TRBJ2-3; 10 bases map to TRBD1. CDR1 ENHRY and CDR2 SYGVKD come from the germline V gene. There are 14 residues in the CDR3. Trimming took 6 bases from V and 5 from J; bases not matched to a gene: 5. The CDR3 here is CAIRAGTGEDTQYF. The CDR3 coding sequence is TGTGCCATCAGAGCCGGGACAGGGGAAGATACGCAGTATTTT.

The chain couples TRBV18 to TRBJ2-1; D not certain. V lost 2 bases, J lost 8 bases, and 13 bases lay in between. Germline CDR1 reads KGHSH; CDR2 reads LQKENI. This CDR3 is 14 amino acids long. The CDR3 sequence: CASSPSGPRDEQFF. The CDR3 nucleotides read TGTGCCAGCTCACCATCCGGACCCCGGGATGAGCAGTTCTTC.

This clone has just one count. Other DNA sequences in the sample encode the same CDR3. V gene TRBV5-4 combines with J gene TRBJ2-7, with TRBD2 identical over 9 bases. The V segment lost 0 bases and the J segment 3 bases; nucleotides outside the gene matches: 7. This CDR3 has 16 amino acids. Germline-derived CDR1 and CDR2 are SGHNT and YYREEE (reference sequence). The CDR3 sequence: CASSLGISGSIYEQYF. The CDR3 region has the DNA TGTGCCAGCAGCTTGGGGATTAGCGGGAGTATCTACGAGCAGTACTTC.

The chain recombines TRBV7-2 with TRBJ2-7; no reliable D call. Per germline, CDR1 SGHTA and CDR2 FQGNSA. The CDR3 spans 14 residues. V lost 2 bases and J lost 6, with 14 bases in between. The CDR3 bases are TGTGCCAGCAGCTTATGGGCCGTAGGGCGCGAGCAGTACTTC. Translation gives CASSLWAVGREQYF.

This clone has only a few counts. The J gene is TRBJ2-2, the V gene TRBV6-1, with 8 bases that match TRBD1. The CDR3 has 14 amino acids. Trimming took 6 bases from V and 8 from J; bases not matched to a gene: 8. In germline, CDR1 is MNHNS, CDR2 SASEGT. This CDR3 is CASRKDRVGGELFF. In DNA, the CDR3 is TGTGCCAGCAGGAAGGACAGGGTAGGAGGGGAGCTGTTTTTT.

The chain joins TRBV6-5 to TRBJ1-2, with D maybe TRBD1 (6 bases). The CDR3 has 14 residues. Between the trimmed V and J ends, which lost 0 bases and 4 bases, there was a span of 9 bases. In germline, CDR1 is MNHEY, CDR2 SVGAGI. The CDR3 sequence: CASSYSAGAYGYTF. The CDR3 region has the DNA TGTGCCAGCAGTTACTCCGCGGGGGCCTATGGCTACACCTTC.

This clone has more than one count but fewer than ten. CDR3 sequence reads: CASSPPANTDTQYF. In nucleotides, the CDR3 is TGTGCCAGCTCACCACCCGCGAACACAGATACGCAGTATTTT. V gene TRBV18 combines with J gene TRBJ2-3; the D is unclear. CDR3 length: 14 residues. CDR1 is KGHSH, CDR2 LQKENI, per germline. V was cut by 0 bases and J by 2 bases, with 6 bases left in between.

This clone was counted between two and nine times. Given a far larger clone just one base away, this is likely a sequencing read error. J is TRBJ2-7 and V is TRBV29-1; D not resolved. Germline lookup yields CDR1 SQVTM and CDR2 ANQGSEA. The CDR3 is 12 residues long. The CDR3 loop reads CSVEGASDEQYF. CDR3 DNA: TGCAGCGTTGAAGGAGCCTCCGACGAGCAGTACTTC.

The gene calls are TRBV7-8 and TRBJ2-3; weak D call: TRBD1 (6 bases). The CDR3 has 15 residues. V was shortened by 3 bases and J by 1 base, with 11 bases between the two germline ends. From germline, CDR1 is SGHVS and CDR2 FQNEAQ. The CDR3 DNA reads TGTGCCAGCAGCTTTGGCGCAGGGGGCACAGATACGCAGTATTTT. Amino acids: CASSFGAGGTDTQYF.

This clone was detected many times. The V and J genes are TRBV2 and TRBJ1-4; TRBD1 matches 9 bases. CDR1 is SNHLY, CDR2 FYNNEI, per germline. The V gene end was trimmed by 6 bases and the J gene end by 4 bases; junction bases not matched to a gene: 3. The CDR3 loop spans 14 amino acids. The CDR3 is CASRGQGNNEKLFF. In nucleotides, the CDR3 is TGTGCCAGCAGGGGACAGGGAAATAATGAAAAACTGTTTTTT.

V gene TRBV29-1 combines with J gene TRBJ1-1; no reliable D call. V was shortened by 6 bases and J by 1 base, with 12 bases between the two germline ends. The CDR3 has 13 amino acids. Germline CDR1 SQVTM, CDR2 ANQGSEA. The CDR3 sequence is CSVRVNQNTEAFF. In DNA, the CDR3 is TGCAGCGTAAGGGTTAACCAGAACACTGAAGCTTTCTTT.

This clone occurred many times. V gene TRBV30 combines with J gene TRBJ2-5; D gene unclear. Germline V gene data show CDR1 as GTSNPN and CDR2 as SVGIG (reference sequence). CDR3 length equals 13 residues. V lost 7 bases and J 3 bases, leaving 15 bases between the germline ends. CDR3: CASLPSAEETQYF. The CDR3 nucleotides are TGTGCCTCCCTTCCGTCCGCGGAAGAGACCCAGTACTTC.

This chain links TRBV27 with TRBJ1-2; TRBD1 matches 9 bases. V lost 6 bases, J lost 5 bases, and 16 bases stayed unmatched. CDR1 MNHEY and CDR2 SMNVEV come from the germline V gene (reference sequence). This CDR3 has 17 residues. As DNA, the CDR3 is TGTGCCAGCAGCCCAACATCCCTCGGGACAGGGCTTTATGGCTACACCTTC. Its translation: CASSPTSLGTGLYGYTF.

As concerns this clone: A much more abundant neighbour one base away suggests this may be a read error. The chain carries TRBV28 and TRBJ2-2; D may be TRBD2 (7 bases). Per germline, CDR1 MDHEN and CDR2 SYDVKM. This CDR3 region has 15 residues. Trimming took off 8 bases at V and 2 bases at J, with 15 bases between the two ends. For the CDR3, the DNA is TGTGCCAGCCGCTTCGGGGGGCCTAACACCGGGGAGCTGTTTTTT. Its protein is CASRFGGPNTGELFF.

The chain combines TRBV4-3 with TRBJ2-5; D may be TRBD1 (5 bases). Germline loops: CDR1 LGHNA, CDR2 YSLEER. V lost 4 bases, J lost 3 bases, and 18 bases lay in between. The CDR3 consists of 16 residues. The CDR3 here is CASSPRRVPGEETQYF. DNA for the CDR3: TGCGCCAGCAGCCCCCGCAGGGTTCCAGGAGAAGAGACCCAGTACTTC.

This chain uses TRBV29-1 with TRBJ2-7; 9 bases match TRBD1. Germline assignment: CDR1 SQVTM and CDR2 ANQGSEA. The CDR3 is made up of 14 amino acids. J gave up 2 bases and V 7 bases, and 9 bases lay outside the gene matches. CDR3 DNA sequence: TGCAGCGCAGTTTCCGGGACAGGGACCTACGAGCAGTACTTC. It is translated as CSAVSGTGTYEQYF.

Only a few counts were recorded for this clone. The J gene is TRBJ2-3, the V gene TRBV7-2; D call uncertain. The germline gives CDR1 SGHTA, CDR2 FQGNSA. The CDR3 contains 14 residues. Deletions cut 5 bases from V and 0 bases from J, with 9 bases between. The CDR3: CASSQSLSTDTQYF. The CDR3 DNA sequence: TGTGCCAGCAGCCAGAGCCTTAGCACAGATACGCAGTATTTT.

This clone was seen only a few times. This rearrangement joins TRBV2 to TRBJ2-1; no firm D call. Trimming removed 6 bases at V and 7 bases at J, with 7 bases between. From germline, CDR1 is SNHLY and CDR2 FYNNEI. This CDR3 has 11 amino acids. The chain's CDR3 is CASRVGNEQFF. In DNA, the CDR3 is TGTGCCAGCAGAGTGGGTAATGAGCAGTTCTTC.